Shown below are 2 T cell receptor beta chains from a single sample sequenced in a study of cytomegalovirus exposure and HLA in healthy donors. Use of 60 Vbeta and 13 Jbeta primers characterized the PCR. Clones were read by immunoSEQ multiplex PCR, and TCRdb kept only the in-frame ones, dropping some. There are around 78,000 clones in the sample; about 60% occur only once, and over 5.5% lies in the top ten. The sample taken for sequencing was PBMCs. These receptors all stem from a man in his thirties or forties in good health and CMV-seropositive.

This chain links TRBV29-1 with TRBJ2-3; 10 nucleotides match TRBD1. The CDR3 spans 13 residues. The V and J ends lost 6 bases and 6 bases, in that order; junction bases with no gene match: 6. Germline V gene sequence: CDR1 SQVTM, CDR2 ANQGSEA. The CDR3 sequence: CSVLTGGADTQYF. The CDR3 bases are TGCAGCGTATTGACAGGGGGCGCGGATACGCAGTATTTT.

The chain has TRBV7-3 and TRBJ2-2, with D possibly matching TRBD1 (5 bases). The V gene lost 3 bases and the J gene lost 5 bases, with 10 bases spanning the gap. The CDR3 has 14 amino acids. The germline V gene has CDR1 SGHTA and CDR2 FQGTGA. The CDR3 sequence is CASSFSKGTGELFF. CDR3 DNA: TGTGCCAGCAGCTTCTCTAAGGGGACCGGGGAGCTGTTTTTT.